This is a list of T cell receptor beta chains from one sample in a study of T cell repertoires in cytomegalovirus infection. MiXCR, applied by TCRdb to the reads, yields one record per CDR3 protein. The sample yields 700,000 to 900,000 distinct CDR3 sequences, about 29% seen once. These receptors have no identified antigens. This sample comprised cultured CD8+ T cells from PBMCs, obtained from culture after CMV antigen stimulation. These receptors all come from a human donor in good health (CMV status not recorded). Some clones in this sample may be carry-over from other donors' samples. The CDR3 runs from the conserved cysteine through the conserved F or W. The order of the fields is clone size, V gene, J gene, D gene, CDR3 protein, CDR3 DNA. A D gene is named only where the DNA matches it firmly. A row's size may be missing; if present it is once, few, many or a size class.

size: few; V: TRBV7-6; J: TRBJ2-5; D: .; CDR3: CASSFYPPGAVETQYF; DNA: TGTGCCAGCAGCTTTTACCCGCCAGGAGCGGTAGAGACCCAGTACTTC
size: .; V: TRBV29-1; J: TRBJ2-1; D: .; CDR3: CSVEGEGSSYNEQFF; DNA: TGCAGCGTTGAGGGTGAGGGAAGCTCCTACAATGAGCAGTTCTTC
size: few; V: TRBV6-1; J: TRBJ2-1; D: TRBD1; CDR3: CASSATGPGYNEQFF; DNA: TGTGCCAGCAGTGCGACAGGGCCAGGCTACAATGAGCAGTTCTTC
size: .; V: TRBV6-6; J: TRBJ2-3; D: .; CDR3: CASSYPEMPLEADPDTQYF; DNA: TGTGCCAGCAGTTACCCAGAGATGCCCCTTGAGGCGGACCCAGATACGCAGTATTTT
size: few; V: TRBV6-4; J: TRBJ1-1; D: .; CDR3: CASSVGSSGTEAFF; DNA: TGTGCCAGCAGTGTCGGATCGTCGGGCACTGAAGCTTTCTTT
size: .; V: TRBV7-8; J: TRBJ2-3; D: TRBD2; CDR3: CASSPVLAGSADTQYF; DNA: TGTGCCAGCAGCCCCGTACTAGCGGGGTCGGCAGATACGCAGTATTTT
size: .; V: TRBV29-1; J: TRBJ2-5; D: .; CDR3: CSVEDRGGSQETQYF; DNA: TGCAGCGTTGAAGATAGGGGGGGTTCTCAAGAGACCCAGTACTTC
size: .; V: TRBV2; J: TRBJ1-2; D: .; CDR3: CASRHPSPRGVGYTF; DNA: TGTGCCAGCCGACATCCCTCCCCCAGGGGCGTTGGCTACACCTTC
size: .; V: TRBV6-8; J: TRBJ2-5; D: TRBD2; CDR3: CASSSLPGLAPRETQYF; DNA: TGTGCCAGCAGTTCCTTACCGGGACTAGCGCCCAGAGAGACCCAGTACTTC
size: .; V: TRBV4-2; J: TRBJ2-2; D: .; CDR3: CASSPLTLANTGELFF; DNA: TGTGCCAGCAGCCCCCTGACGCTTGCGAACACCGGGGAGCTGTTTTTT
size: many; V: TRBV7-3; J: TRBJ2-1; D: .; CDR3: CASSPPPRGLDSYNEQFF; DNA: TGTGCCAGCAGCCCTCCCCCGAGGGGGTTGGACTCCTACAATGAGCAGTTCTTC
size: many; V: TRBV7-9; J: TRBJ1-5; D: .; CDR3: CASSLSGLGQPQHF; DNA: TGTGCCAGCAGCTTATCAGGGCTGGGTCAGCCCCAGCATTTT
size: .; V: TRBV19; J: TRBJ1-1; D: .; CDR3: CASSSGGKAFF; DNA: TGTGCCAGTAGTTCGGGAGGGAAGGCTTTCTTT
size: once; V: TRBV7-9; J: TRBJ2-3; D: .; CDR3: CACSSLSLDTDTQYF; DNA: TGTGCCTGCAGCTCCCTCAGTCTAGACACAGATACGCAGTATTTT
size: few; V: TRBV27; J: TRBJ2-1; D: .; CDR3: CASSTPRDYYNEQFF; DNA: TGTGCCAGCAGTACCCCCAGGGATTACTACAATGAGCAGTTCTTC
size: .; V: TRBV27; J: TRBJ2-3; D: TRBD2; CDR3: CASSLGTSGGAQYF; DNA: TGTGCCAGCAGTTTAGGGACTAGCGGGGGGGCACAGTATTTT
size: few; V: TRBV7-6; J: TRBJ1-1; D: .; CDR3: CASSLEGWMNTEAFF; DNA: TGTGCCAGCAGCTTAGAGGGGTGGATGAACACTGAAGCTTTCTTT
size: .; V: TRBV29-1; J: TRBJ2-1; D: TRBD2; CDR3: CSALGLAGSYSEQFF; DNA: TGCAGCGCCCTGGGACTAGCGGGGTCCTACAGTGAGCAGTTCTTC
size: few; V: TRBV12-3/TRBV12-4; J: TRBJ1-5; D: TRBD1; CDR3: CASSLMDRGTVSNQPQHF; DNA: TGTGCCAGCAGCTTAATGGACAGGGGGACAGTCTCGAATCAGCCCCAGCATTTT
size: .; V: TRBV2; J: TRBJ1-1; D: .; CDR3: CATKTVEAFF; DNA: TGTGCCACGAAGACAGTTGAAGCTTTCTTT
size: .; V: TRBV12-3/TRBV12-4; J: TRBJ1-4; D: TRBD1; CDR3: CASGFQGGTINEKLFF; DNA: TGTGCCAGCGGCTTTCAGGGGGGGACTATCAATGAAAAACTGTTTTTT
size: .; V: TRBV5-1; J: TRBJ2-4; D: .; CDR3: CASSLGARGSQLAKNIQYF; DNA: TGCGCCAGCAGCTTGGGGGCCAGGGGTTCACAACTAGCCAAAAACATTCAGTACTTC
size: .; V: TRBV27; J: TRBJ1-6; D: .; CDR3: CASSPFSSYNSPLHF; DNA: TGTGCCAGCAGTCCCTTTTCCTCCTATAATTCACCCCTCCACTTT